These T cell receptor beta chains were read from a single sample in a study of T cell responses to AZD1222 COVID-19 vaccine. The assay was immunoSEQ multiplex PCR, and TCRdb's table has in-frame clones only and misses some. Among tens of thousands of clones listed, around 90% were seen once. Sequencing was performed on peripheral blood, taken on day 0 of AZD1222 vaccination. These receptors came from an adult in good health. Both conserved end residues are part of each CDR3. The D gene is left open where the match is weak. Expanded clones are given a class, and other clones once, few, many or no size at all.

v_gene	d_gene	j_gene	abundance	CDR3nt	CDR3aa
TRBV19	.	TRBJ1-2	.	TGTGCCAGTAGTATTTACAGGACAATAGACTATGGCTACACCTTC	CASSIYRTIDYGYTF
TRBV9	.	TRBJ2-5	.	TGTGCCAGCAGCCGCGGATACCAAGAGACCCAGTACTTC	CASSRGYQETQYF
TRBV7-3	TRBD2	TRBJ2-3	.	TGTGCCAGCAGCCACCACGGGAGGGATAGCAGCACAGATACGCAGTATTTT	CASSHHGRDSSTDTQYF
TRBV11-1	TRBD1	TRBJ2-7	few	TGTGCCAGCAGCTTAGGCCTGGGACAGAACTACGAGCAGTACTTC	CASSLGLGQNYEQYF
TRBV4-3	.	TRBJ1-6	once	TGCGCCAGCAGAACCCCCGCCGTCCCGACCGTTGGGGATTCACCCCTCCACTTT	CASRTPAVPTVGDSPLHF
TRBV20-1	.	TRBJ2-7	.	TGCAGTGCTAGGAAGACCTACGAGCAGTACTTC	CSARKTYEQYF
TRBV5-1	.	TRBJ1-1	.	TGCGCCAGCAGCTTGGCCGAGGTGAGTAACACTGAAGCTTTCTTT	CASSLAEVSNTEAFF
TRBV30	TRBD1	TRBJ1-5	.	TGTGCCTGGAGTGTAGGGGACAGCGAACAGCCCCAGCATTTT	CAWSVGDSEQPQHF
TRBV14	.	TRBJ2-6	.	TGTGCCAGCAGCCAAGATGGCGGGCTTGTAGGGGCCAACGTCCTGACTTTC	CASSQDGGLVGANVLTF
TRBV6-4	.	TRBJ1-1	.	TGTGCCAGCAGATCTCAGGGCTATAGCACTGAAGCTTTCTTT	CASRSQGYSTEAFF
TRBV11-2	.	TRBJ1-4	.	TGTGCCAGCAGCCAGGGCAGCAGGGGTGAAAAACTGTTTTTT	CASSQGSRGEKLFF
TRBV30	TRBD1	TRBJ1-1	.	TGTGCCTGGACAGGGGGCGAGAACGCTTTCTTT	CAWTGGENAFF
TRBV19	.	TRBJ1-2	once	TGTGCCAGTAGTTACCAGGGGATCCGCGAGGGCTACACCTTC	CASSYQGIREGYTF
TRBV30	TRBD2	TRBJ2-2	few	TGTGCCTGGAGTGCTAGCGGGGGAGAGGTCGGGGAGCTGTTTTTT	CAWSASGGEVGELFF
TRBV3-1/TRBV3-2	.	TRBJ2-7	.	TGTGCCAGCAGCCAGGGGGCCCGCGCCTACGAGCAGTACTTC	CASSQGARAYEQYF
TRBV20-1	TRBD1	TRBJ1-1	.	TGCAGTGCTACCTCAGGGGGAGCTTTCTTT	CSATSGGAFF
TRBV19	TRBD1	TRBJ1-5	.	TGTGCCAGTAGTGCTACAGGGGGCAATCAGCCCCAGCATTTT	CASSATGGNQPQHF
TRBV7-4	TRBD1	TRBJ1-3	.	TGTGCCAGCAGCTTTGTGGGGGGACAGGGTCGCTCTGGAAACACCATATATTTT	CASSFVGGQGRSGNTIYF
TRBV7-2	.	TRBJ2-1	.	TGTGCCAGCAGCCCCGGACAGAAATACAATGAGCAGTTCTTC	CASSPGQKYNEQFF
TRBV13	.	TRBJ2-5	.	TGTGCCAGCAGCTCGAATCAGGGATTCACGGAGACCCAGTACTTC	CASSSNQGFTETQYF
TRBV19	.	TRBJ1-2	.	TGTGCCAGTAGAGGATCGTATGGCTACACCTTC	CASRGSYGYTF
TRBV28	TRBD1	TRBJ1-2	.	TGTGCCAGCAGTGGGGCCGGGACAGGGGGCTATGGCTACACCTTC	CASSGAGTGGYGYTF
TRBV6-9	.	TRBJ2-7	.	TGTGCCAGCAGTTTTTGGACAGCCACCTACGAGCAGTACTTC	CASSFWTATYEQYF
TRBV2	.	TRBJ1-2	.	TGTGCCAGCAGTGAATACGGGACTCTTGCCACCTATGGCTACACCTTC	CASSEYGTLATYGYTF
TRBV7-2	.	TRBJ2-5	.	TGTGCCAGCAGCTTTATCAGTTGGCAGACCCAGTACTTC	CASSFISWQTQYF
TRBV25-1	TRBD2	TRBJ2-3	.	TGTGCCAGCCTACCTAGCGGGGGACCGGATACGCAGTATTTT	CASLPSGGPDTQYF
TRBV9	TRBD2	TRBJ2-5	.	TGTGCCAGCAGCCCATTGACTAGCGGGGGGGCGGAGACCCAGTACTTC	CASSPLTSGGAETQYF
TRBV28	.	TRBJ1-1	few	TGTGCCAGCAGTTTACGTCTGAACACTGAAGCTTTCTTT	CASSLRLNTEAFF
TRBV5-6	.	TRBJ1-2	.	TGTGCCAGCAGCCCGTCCAGGGGATCCCCTTGGGAAGGCTACACCTTC	CASSPSRGSPWEGYTF
TRBV6-5	.	TRBJ1-5	.	TGTGCCAGCAGCCAAGCGGGGGGCAATCAGCCCCAGCATTTT	CASSQAGGNQPQHF
TRBV20-1	TRBD1	TRBJ2-7	.	TGCAGTGCTAGTCTGGACAGGGGGCTTAGTAAGCAGTACTTC	CSASLDRGLSKQYF
TRBV5-1	.	TRBJ1-5	.	TGCGCCAGCAGCTTAGGAGGGAACCCCCAACAGCCCCAGCATTTT	CASSLGGNPQQPQHF
TRBV28	TRBD1	TRBJ2-7	.	TGTGCCAGCAGTTTAGGACAGGGTCATTACTTC	CASSLGQGHYF
TRBV5-4	TRBD1	TRBJ1-4	.	TGTGCCAGCAGCCTGGGACAGGGTATAACTAATGAAAAACTGTTTTTT	CASSLGQGITNEKLFF
TRBV28	TRBD1	TRBJ1-5	once	TGTGCCAGCAGTCGCACCGGGACAGGGGGGATCAATCAGCCCCAGCATTTT	CASSRTGTGGINQPQHF
TRBV7-3	.	TRBJ1-3	.	TGTGCCAGCAGCTTAAGCAGGGACCCTGGAAACACCATATATTTT	CASSLSRDPGNTIYF
TRBV6-5	.	TRBJ2-7	.	TGTGCCAGCAGTTACTCAAATGGCCGGAGGGACGAGCAGTACTTC	CASSYSNGRRDEQYF
TRBV30	.	TRBJ2-4	.	TGTGCCTGGAGTGTAGATAGGGCAGCCAAAAACATTCAGTACTTC	CAWSVDRAAKNIQYF
TRBV5-1	TRBD2	TRBJ2-2	.	TGCGCCAGCAGCTCGGGGGGGAGCACCGGGGAGCTGTTTTTT	CASSSGGSTGELFF
TRBV16	.	TRBJ1-2	.	TGTGCCAGCAGCCCAGAAACATACTATGGCTACACCTTC	CASSPETYYGYTF
TRBV7-2	.	TRBJ1-2	.	TGTGCCAGCAGCTCAGTCTTTAGCGTTCTAAGGGACATAGGCGGCTACACCTTC	CASSSVFSVLRDIGGYTF